Below, 3 T cell receptor beta chains from the same sample are listed, as sequenced in a study of blood T cell repertoires in COVID-19. TCRdb keeps only in-frame clones here, not all; method: immunoSEQ multiplex PCR. The data contain roughly 180,000 clones, 79% of them seen just once; the ten biggest clones take up around 16%. The sample comprised peripheral blood. Receptors were obtained from a man aged 55 to 70 with active or convalescent COVID-19.

The chain links TRBV11-3 to TRBJ2-1; no definite D call. V lost 5 bases, J lost 0 bases, and 11 bases lay in between. CDR3 length equals 15 residues. Germline V gene sequence: CDR1 SGHNT, CDR2 YENEEA. CDR3 amino acids: CASSRTYDSYNEQFF. Here the CDR3 DNA reads TGTGCCAGCAGCCGCACCTATGACTCCTACAATGAGCAGTTCTTC.

The rearrangement uses TRBV2 and TRBJ2-1; D is perhaps TRBD1 (5 bases). Per the germline V gene, CDR1 is SNHLY and CDR2 is FYNNEI. The V gene lost 8 bases and the J gene lost 7 bases, with 18 bases spanning the gap. This CDR3 is built from 14 residues. In DNA form, the CDR3 reads TGTGCCAGCGGGTCAGGGTCATCCCGAAATGAGCAGTTCTTC. Its translation is CASGSGSSRNEQFF.

The gene calls are TRBV9 and TRBJ2-1, with a weak D call TRBD2 (5 bases). The CDR3 extends over 14 amino acids. CDR1 and CDR2 from the germline V gene are SGDLS and YYNGEE. Trimming removed 4 bases from V and 8 bases from J, with 16 bases in between. The CDR3 DNA follows: TGTGCCAGCAGCCCCGGGCTTCATAGCGATGAGCAGTTCTTC. Protein: CASSPGLHSDEQFF.